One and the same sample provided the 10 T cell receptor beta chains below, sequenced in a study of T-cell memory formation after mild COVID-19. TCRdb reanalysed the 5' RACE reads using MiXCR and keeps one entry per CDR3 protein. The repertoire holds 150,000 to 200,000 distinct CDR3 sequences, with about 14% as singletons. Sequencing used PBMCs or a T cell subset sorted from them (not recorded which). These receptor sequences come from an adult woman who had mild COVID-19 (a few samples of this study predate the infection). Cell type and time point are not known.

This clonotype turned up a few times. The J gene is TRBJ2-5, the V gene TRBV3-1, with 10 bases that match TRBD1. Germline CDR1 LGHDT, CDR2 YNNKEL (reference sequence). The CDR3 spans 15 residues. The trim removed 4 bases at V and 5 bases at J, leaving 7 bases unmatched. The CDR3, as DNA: TGTGCCAGCAGCCCGACGACAGGGGGCGAGGAGACCCAGTACTTC. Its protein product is CASSPTTGGEETQYF.

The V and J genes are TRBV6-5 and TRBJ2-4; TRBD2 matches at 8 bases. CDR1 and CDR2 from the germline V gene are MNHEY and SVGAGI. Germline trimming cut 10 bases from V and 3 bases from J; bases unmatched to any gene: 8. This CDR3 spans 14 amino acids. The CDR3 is CATQSGGDKNIQYF. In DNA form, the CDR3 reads TGTGCCACCCAAAGCGGGGGAGACAAAAACATTCAGTACTTC.

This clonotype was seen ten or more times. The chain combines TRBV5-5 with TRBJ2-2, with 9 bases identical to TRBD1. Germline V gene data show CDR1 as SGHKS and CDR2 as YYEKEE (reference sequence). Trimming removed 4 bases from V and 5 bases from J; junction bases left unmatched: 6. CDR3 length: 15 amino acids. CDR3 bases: TGTGCCAGCAGCCCGGGACAGGGTGTTACCGGGGAGCTGTTTTTT. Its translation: CASSPGQGVTGELFF.

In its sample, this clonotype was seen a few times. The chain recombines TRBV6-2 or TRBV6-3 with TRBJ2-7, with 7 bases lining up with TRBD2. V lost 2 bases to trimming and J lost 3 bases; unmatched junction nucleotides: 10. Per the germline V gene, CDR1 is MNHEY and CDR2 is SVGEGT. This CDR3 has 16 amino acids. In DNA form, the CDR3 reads TGTGCCAGCAGTTACGAAGAGGGAGGGATTGACTACGAGCAGTACTTC. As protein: CASSYEEGGIDYEQYF.

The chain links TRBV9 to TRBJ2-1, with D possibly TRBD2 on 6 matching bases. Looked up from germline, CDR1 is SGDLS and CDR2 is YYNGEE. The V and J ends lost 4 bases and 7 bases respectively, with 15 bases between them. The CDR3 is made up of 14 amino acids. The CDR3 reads CASSFSGTPNEQFF. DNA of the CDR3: TGTGCCAGCAGCTTTTCCGGGACTCCAAATGAGCAGTTCTTC.

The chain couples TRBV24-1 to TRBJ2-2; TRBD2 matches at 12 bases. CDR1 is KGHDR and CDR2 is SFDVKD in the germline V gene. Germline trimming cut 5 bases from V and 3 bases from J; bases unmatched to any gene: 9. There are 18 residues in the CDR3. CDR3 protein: CATSAGRLAGADTGELFF. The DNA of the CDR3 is TGTGCCACCAGTGCCGGCCGACTAGCGGGAGCGGACACCGGGGAGCTGTTTTTT.

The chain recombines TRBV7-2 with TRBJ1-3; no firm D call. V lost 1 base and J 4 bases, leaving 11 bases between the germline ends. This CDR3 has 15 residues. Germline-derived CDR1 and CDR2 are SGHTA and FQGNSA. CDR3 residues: CASSLGPRRGNTIYF. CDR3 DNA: TGTGCCAGCAGCTTAGGGCCCCGGCGCGGAAACACCATATATTTT.

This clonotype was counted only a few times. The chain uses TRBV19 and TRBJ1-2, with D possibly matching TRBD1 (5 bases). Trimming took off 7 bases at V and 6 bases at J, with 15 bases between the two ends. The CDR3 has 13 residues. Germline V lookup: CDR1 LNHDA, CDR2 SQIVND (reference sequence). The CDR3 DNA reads TGTGCCAGTAATCACCCCGGGACGGATGGCTACACCTTC. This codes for CASNHPGTDGYTF.

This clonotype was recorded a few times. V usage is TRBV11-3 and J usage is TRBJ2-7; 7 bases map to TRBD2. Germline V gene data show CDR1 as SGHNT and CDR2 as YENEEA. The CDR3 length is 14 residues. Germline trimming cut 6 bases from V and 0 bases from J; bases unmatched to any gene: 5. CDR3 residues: CASSFSSGSYEQYF. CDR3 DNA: TGTGCCAGCAGTTTTTCTAGCGGCTCCTACGAGCAGTACTTC.

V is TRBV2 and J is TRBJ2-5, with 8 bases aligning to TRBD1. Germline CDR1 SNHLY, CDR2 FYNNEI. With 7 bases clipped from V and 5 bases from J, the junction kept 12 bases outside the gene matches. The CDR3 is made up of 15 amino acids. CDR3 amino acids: CASNLNSRGRETQYF. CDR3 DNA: TGTGCCAGCAACCTCAACTCCAGGGGGCGGGAGACCCAGTACTTC.